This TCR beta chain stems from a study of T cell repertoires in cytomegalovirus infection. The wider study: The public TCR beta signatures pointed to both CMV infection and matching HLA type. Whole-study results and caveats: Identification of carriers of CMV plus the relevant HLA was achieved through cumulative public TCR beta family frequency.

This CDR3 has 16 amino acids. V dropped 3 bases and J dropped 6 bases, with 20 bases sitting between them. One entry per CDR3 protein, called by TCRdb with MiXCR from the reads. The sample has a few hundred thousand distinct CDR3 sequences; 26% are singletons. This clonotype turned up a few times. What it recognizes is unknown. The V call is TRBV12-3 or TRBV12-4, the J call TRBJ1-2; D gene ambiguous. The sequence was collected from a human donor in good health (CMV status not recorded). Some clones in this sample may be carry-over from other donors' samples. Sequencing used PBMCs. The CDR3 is CASSFVVGQAVDGYTF. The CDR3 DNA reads TGTGCCAGCAGTTTCGTGGTAGGGCAGGCAGTGGATGGCTACACCTTC.